The 12 T cell receptor beta chains in this list originate from one sample, sequenced in a study of blood T cell repertoires in COVID-19. Libraries were prepared by immunoSEQ multiplex PCR; TCRdb keeps only in-frame clonotypes and omits some of them. This table holds around 300,000 clones, 85% found once. Sequencing was performed on peripheral blood. The origin of the receptors is a human donor in a cohort sampled during active COVID-19.

The gene calls are TRBV5-1 and TRBJ1-5; 9 bases agree with TRBD1. The junction had 1 base not matched to a gene; V was cut back by 4 bases and J by 5 bases. The CDR3 sequence is 13 residues long. CDR1 SGHRS and CDR2 YFSETQ come from the germline V gene. The CDR3 is CASSGDRDQPQHF. The CDR3 DNA is TGCGCCAGCAGCGGGGACAGGGATCAGCCCCAGCATTTT.

The chain joins TRBV7-2 to TRBJ2-7, with D maybe TRBD2 (5 bases). CDR3 size: 12 residues. Germline V gene sequence: CDR1 SGHTA, CDR2 FQGNSA. Between the trimmed V and J ends, which lost 5 bases and 4 bases, there was a span of 9 bases. CDR3 region: CASSPTGYEQYF. The CDR3 DNA reads TGTGCCAGCAGCCCTACGGGGTACGAGCAGTACTTC.

In its sample, this clone was seen once. The chain uses TRBV12-5 and TRBJ2-7; TRBD1 is a possible D gene (6 bases). The CDR3 is 16 amino acids. CDR1 and CDR2 from the germline V gene are LGHNT and FRNRAP. Trimming pared 6 bases from V and 3 bases from J, leaving 21 bases between. The CDR3, as DNA: TGTGCTAGTGGAGGGTCTCCCGGGACATTGGACTACGAGCAGTACTTC. Translating gives CASGGSPGTLDYEQYF. Complete variable domain (other parts from reference TRBV12-5 and TRBJ2-7): DARVTQTPRHKVTEMGQEVTMRCQPILGHNTVFWYRQTMMQGLELLAYFRNRAPLDDSGMPKDRFSAEMPDATLATLKIQPSEPRDSAVYFCASGGSPGTLDYEQYFGPGTRLTVT.

This chain links TRBV24-1 with TRBJ1-4, with TRBD1 matching over 9 bases. Trimming cost V 4 bases and J 8 bases; bases outside gene matches: 7. CDR3 length: 15 amino acids. Germline CDR1 reads KGHDR; CDR2 reads SFDVKD. The CDR3 region has the DNA TGTGCCACCAGTGAGGGACAGGGTGGAGAGGAAAAACTGTTTTTT. Translated: CATSEGQGGEEKLFF.

The V gene is TRBV2, the J gene TRBJ2-1; unclear D gene. Trimming took 6 bases from V and 5 from J, leaving 14 bases between them. The CDR3 covers 14 residues. In germline, CDR1 is SNHLY, CDR2 FYNNEI. CDR3 DNA: TGTGCCAGCAGCCCCTCTCATACGGACAATGAGCAGTTCTTC. Translated: CASSPSHTDNEQFF.

The V gene is TRBV28, the J gene TRBJ1-2; 9 nucleotides align to TRBD1. Losses at the gene ends were 3 bases for V and 5 bases for J; bases not matched to a gene: 7. This CDR3 contains 15 residues. Germline V lookup: CDR1 MDHEN, CDR2 SYDVKM. For the CDR3, the DNA is TGTGCCAGCAGTTTTTGGACAGGGGATAGTTATGGCTACACCTTC. It translates to CASSFWTGDSYGYTF.

V is TRBV2 and J is TRBJ2-7; perhaps TRBD1 as D (5 bases). In germline, CDR1 is SNHLY, CDR2 FYNNEI. The CDR3 extends over 15 amino acids. Trimming stripped 6 bases from V and 2 bases from J, with 17 bases between. CDR3 nucleotide sequence: TGTGCCAGCAGAGTCCCAGGGTTCGTACCCTACGAGCAGTACTTC. Translated, it gives CASRVPGFVPYEQYF.

The V and J genes are TRBV19 and TRBJ1-1; the D gene is possibly TRBD1 (5 bases). The CDR3 runs to 15 residues. In germline, CDR1 is LNHDA, CDR2 SQIVND (reference sequence). Trimming took off 3 bases at V and 6 bases at J, with 17 bases between the two ends. CDR3: CASSIQTGIGAEAFF. The CDR3 DNA follows: TGTGCCAGTAGTATTCAAACAGGAATAGGCGCTGAAGCTTTCTTT.

The gene calls are TRBV5-1 and TRBJ2-6, with D maybe TRBD1 (6 bases). The CDR3 spans 18 residues. Germline V gene lookup returns CDR1 SGHRS and CDR2 YFSETQ. V was cut by 0 bases and J by 4 bases, with 17 bases left in between. The CDR3 region has the DNA TGCGCCAGCAGCTTGGAAGTGACAGGCCTTCTAGGGGCCAACGTCCTGACTTTC. Translated: CASSLEVTGLLGANVLTF. The full variable domain, in which reference TRBV5-1 and TRBJ2-6 provide the parts outside the CDR3, is KAGVTQTPRYLIKTRGQQVTLSCSPISGHRSVSWYQQTPGQGLQFLFEYFSETQRNKGNFPGRFSGRQFSNSRSEMNVSTLELGDSALYLCASSLEVTGLLGANVLTFGAGSRLTVL.

This clone was recorded a few times. V usage is TRBV7-2 and J usage is TRBJ2-5, with a tentative D call TRBD1 (5 bases). CDR1 is SGHTA and CDR2 is FQGNSA in the germline V gene. Trimming stripped 2 bases from V and 5 bases from J, with 18 bases between. The CDR3 contains 16 residues. The CDR3 DNA reads as TGTGCCAGCAGCTTAAACTACGATAAGGGGTGGGAGACCCAGTACTTC. Amino acid sequence: CASSLNYDKGWETQYF. Full variable domain (remainder filled in from reference TRBV7-2 and TRBJ2-5): GAGVSQSPSNKVTEKGKDVELRCDPISGHTALYWYRQSLGQGLEFLIYFQGNSAPDKSGLPSDRFSAERTGGSVSTLTIQRTQQEDSAVYLCASSLNYDKGWETQYFGPGTRLLVL.

The rearrangement uses TRBV5-1 and TRBJ2-7; a possible D gene is TRBD1 (6 bases). V was shortened by 3 bases and J by 2 bases, with 18 bases between the two germline ends. CDR3 size: 16 residues. CDR1 SGHRS and CDR2 YFSETQ come from the germline V gene. The CDR3 spells CASSSRGGLQTYEQYF. For the CDR3, the DNA is TGCGCCAGCAGCTCCCGTGGGGGCCTCCAAACCTACGAGCAGTACTTC.

The chain is built from TRBV30 and TRBJ1-1; D is unresolved. Germline loops: CDR1 GTSNPN, CDR2 SVGIG (reference sequence). The V end lost 5 bases, the J end lost 0 bases, and 10 bases lay between the germline ends. The CDR3 consists of 13 residues. The CDR3 sequence is CAWVRFLNTEAFF. The CDR3, as DNA: TGTGCCTGGGTTCGGTTCCTGAACACTGAAGCTTTCTTT.